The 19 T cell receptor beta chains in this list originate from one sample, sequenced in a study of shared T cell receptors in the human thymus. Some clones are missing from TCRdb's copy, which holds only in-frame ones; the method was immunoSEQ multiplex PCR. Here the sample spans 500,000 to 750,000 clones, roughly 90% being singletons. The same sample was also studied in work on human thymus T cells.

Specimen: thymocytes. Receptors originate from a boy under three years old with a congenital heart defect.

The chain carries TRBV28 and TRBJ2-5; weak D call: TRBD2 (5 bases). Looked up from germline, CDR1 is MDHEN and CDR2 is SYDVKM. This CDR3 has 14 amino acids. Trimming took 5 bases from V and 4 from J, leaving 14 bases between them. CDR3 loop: CASSPIAFLETQYF. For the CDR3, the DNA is TGTGCCAGCAGTCCTATAGCGTTCCTAGAGACCCAGTACTTC.

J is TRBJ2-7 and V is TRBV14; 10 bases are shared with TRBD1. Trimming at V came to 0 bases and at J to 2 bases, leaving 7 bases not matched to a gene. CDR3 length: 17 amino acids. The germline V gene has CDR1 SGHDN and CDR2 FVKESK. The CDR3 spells CASSQDGQGVLPYEQYF. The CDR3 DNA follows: TGTGCCAGCAGCCAAGATGGACAGGGGGTACTTCCCTACGAGCAGTACTTC.

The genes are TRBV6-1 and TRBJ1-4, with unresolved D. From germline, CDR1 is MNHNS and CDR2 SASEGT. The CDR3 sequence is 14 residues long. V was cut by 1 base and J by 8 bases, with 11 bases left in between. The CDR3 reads CASSEVPRGEKLFF. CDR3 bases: TGTGCCAGCAGTGAAGTCCCTAGAGGAGAAAAACTGTTTTTT.

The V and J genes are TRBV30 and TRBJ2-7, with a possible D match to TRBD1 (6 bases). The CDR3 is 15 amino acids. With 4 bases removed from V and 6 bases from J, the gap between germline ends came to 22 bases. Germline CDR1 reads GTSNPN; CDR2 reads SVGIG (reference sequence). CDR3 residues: CAWTTTGIDLGEQYF. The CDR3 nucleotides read TGTGCCTGGACAACGACAGGTATCGATCTGGGCGAGCAGTACTTC.

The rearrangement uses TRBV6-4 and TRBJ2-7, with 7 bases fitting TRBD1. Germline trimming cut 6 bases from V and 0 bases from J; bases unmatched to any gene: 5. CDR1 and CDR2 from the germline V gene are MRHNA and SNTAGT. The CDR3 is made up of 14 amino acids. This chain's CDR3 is CASSPDRSSYEQYF. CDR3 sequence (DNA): TGTGCCAGCAGCCCGGACAGGAGCTCCTACGAGCAGTACTTC.

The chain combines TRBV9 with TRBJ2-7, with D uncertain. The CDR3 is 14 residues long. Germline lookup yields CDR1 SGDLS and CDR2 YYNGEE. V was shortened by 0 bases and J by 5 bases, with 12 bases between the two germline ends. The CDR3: CASSVVANEDEQYF. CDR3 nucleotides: TGTGCCAGCAGCGTAGTTGCCAACGAGGACGAGCAGTACTTC.

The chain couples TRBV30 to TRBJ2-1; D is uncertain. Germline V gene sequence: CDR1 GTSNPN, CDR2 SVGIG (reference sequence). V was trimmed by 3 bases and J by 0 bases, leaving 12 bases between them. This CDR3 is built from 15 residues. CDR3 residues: CAWRWPKVSYNEQFF. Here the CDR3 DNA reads TGTGCCTGGAGATGGCCCAAAGTCTCCTACAATGAGCAGTTCTTC.

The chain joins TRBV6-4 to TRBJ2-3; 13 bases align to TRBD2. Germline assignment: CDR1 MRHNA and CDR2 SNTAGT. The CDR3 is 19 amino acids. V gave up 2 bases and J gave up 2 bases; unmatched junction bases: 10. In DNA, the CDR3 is TGTGCCAGCAGTGACCCGACTAGCGGGAGGCCCCGTGCCACAGATACGCAGTATTTT. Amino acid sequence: CASSDPTSGRPRATDTQYF.

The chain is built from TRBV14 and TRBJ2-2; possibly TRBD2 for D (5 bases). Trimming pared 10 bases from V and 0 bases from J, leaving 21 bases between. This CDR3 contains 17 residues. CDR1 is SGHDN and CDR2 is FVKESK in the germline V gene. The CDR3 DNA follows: TGTGCCACGGAGCCTTGGGAGAAGGGCCCGAACACCGGGGAGCTGTTTTTT. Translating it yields CATEPWEKGPNTGELFF.

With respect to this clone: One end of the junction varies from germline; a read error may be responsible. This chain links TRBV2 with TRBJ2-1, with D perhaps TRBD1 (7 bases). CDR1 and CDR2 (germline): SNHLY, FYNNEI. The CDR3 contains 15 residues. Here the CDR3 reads CASRRGRDSHNEQFF. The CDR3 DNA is TGTGCCAGCAGGAGGGGGCGGGACTCCCACAATGAGCAGTTCTTC. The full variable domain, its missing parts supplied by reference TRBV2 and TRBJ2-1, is EPEVTQTPSHQVTQMGQEVILRCVPISNHLYFYWYRQILGQKVEFLVSFYNNEISEKSEIFDDQFSVERPDGSNFTLKIRSTKLEDSAMYFCASRRGRDSHNEQFFGPGTRLTVL.

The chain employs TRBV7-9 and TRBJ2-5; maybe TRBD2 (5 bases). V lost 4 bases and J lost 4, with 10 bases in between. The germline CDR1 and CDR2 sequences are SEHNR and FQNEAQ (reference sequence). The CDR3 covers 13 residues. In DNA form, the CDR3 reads TGTGCCAGCAGCTCGCGGGCCCGAGAGACCCAGTACTTC. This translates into CASSSRARETQYF.

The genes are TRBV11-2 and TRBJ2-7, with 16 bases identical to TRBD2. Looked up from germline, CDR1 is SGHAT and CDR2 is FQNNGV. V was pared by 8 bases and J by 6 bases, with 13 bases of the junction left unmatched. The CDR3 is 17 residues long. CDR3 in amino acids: CASGTSGRALTEGEQYF. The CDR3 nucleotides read TGTGCCAGCGGGACTAGCGGGAGGGCCCTTACGGAGGGCGAGCAGTACTTC.

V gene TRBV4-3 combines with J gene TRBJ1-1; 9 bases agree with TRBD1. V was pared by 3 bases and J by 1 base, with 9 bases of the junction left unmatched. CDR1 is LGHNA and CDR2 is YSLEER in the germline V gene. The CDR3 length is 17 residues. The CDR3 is CASSHRGTGTENTEAFF. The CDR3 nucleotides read TGCGCCAGCAGCCACCGTGGGACAGGGACGGAGAACACTGAAGCTTTCTTT.

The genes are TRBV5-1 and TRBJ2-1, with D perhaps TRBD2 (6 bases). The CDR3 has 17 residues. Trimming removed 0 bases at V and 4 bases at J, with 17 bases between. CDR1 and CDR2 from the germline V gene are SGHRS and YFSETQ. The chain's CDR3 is CASSLALRDFGYNEQFF. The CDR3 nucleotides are TGCGCCAGCAGCTTGGCACTACGGGACTTCGGTTACAATGAGCAGTTCTTC.

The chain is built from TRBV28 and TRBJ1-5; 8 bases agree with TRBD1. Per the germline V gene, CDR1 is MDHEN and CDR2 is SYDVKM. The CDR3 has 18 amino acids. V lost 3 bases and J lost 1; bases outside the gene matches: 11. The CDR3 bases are TGTGCCAGCAGTTTGAGACAGGGGCGTAGAGGGAGCAATCAGCCCCAGCATTTT. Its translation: CASSLRQGRRGSNQPQHF.

CDR3 sequence: CASSPKGRGGGHYNEQFF. DNA of the CDR3: TGTGCCAGCAGCCCGAAAGGGCGGGGGGGCGGGCATTACAATGAGCAGTTCTTC. V and J are TRBV7-2 and TRBJ2-1; 9 bases are shared with TRBD2. Germline CDR1 reads SGHTA; CDR2 reads FQGNSA. Trimming at V came to 5 bases and at J to 4 bases, leaving 15 bases not matched to a gene. The CDR3 spans 18 residues.

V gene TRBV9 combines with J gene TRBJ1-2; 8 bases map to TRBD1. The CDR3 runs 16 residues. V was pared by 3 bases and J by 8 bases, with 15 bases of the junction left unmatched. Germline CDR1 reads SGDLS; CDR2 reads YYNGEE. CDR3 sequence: CASSAGGPDRVKGYTF. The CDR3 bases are TGTGCCAGCAGCGCCGGGGGGCCGGACAGGGTTAAAGGCTACACCTTC.

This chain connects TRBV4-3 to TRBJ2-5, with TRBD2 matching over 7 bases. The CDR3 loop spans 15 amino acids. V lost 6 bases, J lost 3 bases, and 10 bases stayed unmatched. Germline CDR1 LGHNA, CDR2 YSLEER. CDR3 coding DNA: TGCGCCAGCAGACCTCGGGCTAGCGGTAAAGAGACCCAGTACTTC. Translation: CASRPRASGKETQYF.

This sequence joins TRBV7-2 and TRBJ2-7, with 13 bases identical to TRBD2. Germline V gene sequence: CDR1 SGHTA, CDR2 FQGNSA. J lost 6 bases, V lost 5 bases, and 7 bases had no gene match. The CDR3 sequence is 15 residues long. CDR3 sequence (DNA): TGTGCCAGCAGCGCCCGGGGGACTAGCGGGACCGAGCAGTACTTC. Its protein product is CASSARGTSGTEQYF.